The 32 T cell receptor beta chains given below trace back to one sample, sequenced in a study of response to subunit inactivated influenza vaccine. TCRdb processed the RT-PCR reads anew with MiXCR; each CDR3 protein has one entry. The sample lists approximately 520,000 distinct CDR3 sequences, about 15% occurring once. The sequencing here drew on CD4+ T cells sorted from PBMCs, taken around 25 months after vaccination. The receptors shown here come from a man aged 45 to 75 who received an inactivated influenza vaccine.

The V and J genes are TRBV20-1 and TRBJ1-5, with TRBD1 matching 10 bases. With 5 bases clipped from V and 0 bases from J, the junction kept 4 bases outside the gene matches. The germline V gene has CDR1 DFQATT and CDR2 SNEGSKA (reference sequence). CDR3 length: 15 amino acids. CDR3 bases: TGCAGTGCTCGTGGACAGGGGGATAGCAATCAGCCCCAGCATTTT. Translation gives CSARGQGDSNQPQHF.

The chain employs TRBV20-1 and TRBJ2-3; 9 bases are a match to TRBD2. Germline V gene sequence: CDR1 DFQATT, CDR2 SNEGSKA (reference sequence). V shed 0 bases, J shed 2 bases, and the junction held 12 bases outside the gene matches. This CDR3 is built from 18 residues. Here the CDR3 DNA reads TGCAGTGCTAGAGATCGGTTCTGGACTAGCGATCTCACAGATACGCAGTATTTT. This codes for CSARDRFWTSDLTDTQYF.

Many counts were recorded for this clonotype. The V and J genes are TRBV4-3 and TRBJ2-1, with TRBD1 as a possible D gene (6 bases). The V end was cut by 3 bases, the J end by 0 bases, with 9 bases between. Germline V gene sequence: CDR1 LGHNA, CDR2 YSLEER. The CDR3 is made up of 15 amino acids. CDR3 sequence (DNA): TGCGCCAGCAGCCACGGGACAAACTCCTACAATGAGCAGTTCTTC. This codes for CASSHGTNSYNEQFF.

The chain has TRBV7-3 and TRBJ2-7; 13 nucleotides agree with TRBD2. The CDR3 sequence is 14 residues long. The junction had 3 bases not matched to a gene; V was cut back by 4 bases and J by 6 bases. Germline CDR1 reads SGHTA; CDR2 reads FQGTGA. DNA for the CDR3: TGTGCCAGCAGCTACGGACTAGCGGGGGCCGAGCAGTACTTC. It is translated as CASSYGLAGAEQYF.

This clonotype was counted at least ten times. The chain couples TRBV11-2 to TRBJ1-1, with D possibly TRBD1 on 6 matching bases. The CDR3 has 13 residues. Germline V gives CDR1 SGHAT, CDR2 FQNNGV. Trimming took 7 bases from V and 1 from J, leaving 10 bases between them. CDR3 coding DNA: TGTGCCAGCATCGAGACAGGGAACACTGAAGCTTTCTTT. Its translation is CASIETGNTEAFF.

The chain has TRBV5-1 and TRBJ1-1; D is possibly TRBD1 (6 bases). Trimming cost V 7 bases and J 3 bases, with 16 bases left between them. From germline, CDR1 is SGHRS and CDR2 YFSETQ. This CDR3 is built from 14 residues. CDR3 nucleotides: TGCGCCAGCTCTAAAACAGGGTCGGACACTGAAGCTTTCTTT. As protein: CASSKTGSDTEAFF.

The CDR3 sequence is CATSDTTKGQVHSYNEQFF. DNA for the CDR3: TGTGCCACCAGTGACACTACGAAGGGACAGGTTCACTCCTACAATGAGCAGTTCTTC. V is TRBV24-1 and J is TRBJ2-1, with 8 bases lining up with TRBD1. The germline V gene has CDR1 KGHDR and CDR2 SFDVKD. This CDR3 region has 19 residues. J was trimmed by 0 bases and V by 4 bases; bases with no gene match: 13.

The V gene is TRBV11-2, the J gene TRBJ2-2, with TRBD2 identical over 13 bases. CDR1 SGHAT and CDR2 FQNNGV come from the germline V gene. This CDR3 has 21 amino acids. V shed 5 bases, J shed 5 bases, and the junction held 20 bases outside the gene matches. CDR3 bases: TGTGCCAGCAGCGCCAGCCGCGGGACTAGCGGGATCGGTGTGCGAACCGGGGAGCTGTTTTTT. It is translated as CASSASRGTSGIGVRTGELFF.

The table lists this clonotype with a few counts. This chain's CDR3 is CASSSGHQNTEAFF. The DNA for the CDR3 is TGTGCCAGCAGTTCCGGACACCAAAACACTGAAGCTTTCTTT. The chain employs TRBV12-3 or TRBV12-4 and TRBJ1-1, with D possibly being TRBD1 (5 bases). V shed 4 bases and J shed 2 bases, with 11 bases lying between them. The CDR3 loop spans 14 amino acids.

The chain couples TRBV6-2 or TRBV6-3 to TRBJ2-6; D is unclear. V lost 7 bases, J lost 2 bases, and 12 bases lay in between. Per the germline V gene, CDR1 is MNHEY and CDR2 is SVGEGT. CDR3 length: 15 amino acids. CDR3 DNA: TGTGCCAGCAACTACCTCCTCACTGGGGCCAACGTCCTGACTTTC. Its translation is CASNYLLTGANVLTF.

This rearrangement joins TRBV28 to TRBJ1-3; unclear D gene. V lost 1 base, J lost 2 bases, and 9 bases lay in between. Germline values: CDR1 MDHEN, CDR2 SYDVKM. The CDR3 has 15 residues. The DNA for the CDR3 is TGTGCCAGCAGTTTATCCCTGAACCCTGGAAACACCATATATTTT. Its translation: CASSLSLNPGNTIYF.

In its sample, this clonotype was seen many times. The genes are TRBV20-1 and TRBJ2-7, with D tentatively TRBD2 (6 bases). Deletions cut 0 bases from V and 2 bases from J, with 11 bases between. CDR1 is DFQATT and CDR2 is SNEGSKA in the germline V gene (reference sequence). The CDR3 runs 14 residues. The CDR3 bases are TGCAGTGCTAGAGAGGTGCCGGGGGCCTACGAGCAGTACTTC. It codes for CSAREVPGAYEQYF.

V usage is TRBV6-5 and J usage is TRBJ1-4; possible D gene TRBD1, 6 bases. Trimming left V 0 bases short and J 8 bases short, with 13 bases between. The germline CDR1 and CDR2 sequences are MNHEY and SVGAGI. This CDR3 is built from 15 residues. CDR3: CASSYSLGAGEKLFF. The CDR3, as DNA: TGTGCCAGCAGTTACTCATTGGGGGCAGGGGAAAAACTGTTTTTT.

This chain links TRBV20-1 with TRBJ2-7; D unclear. The CDR3 runs to 13 residues. The germline V gene encodes CDR1 DFQATT and CDR2 SNEGSKA (reference sequence). V gave up 6 bases and J gave up 0 bases, with 12 bases separating them. Here the CDR3 DNA reads TGCAGTGCGAGCCGCGTCCCCTCCTACGAGCAGTACTTC. Residues: CSASRVPSYEQYF.

The CDR3 here is CASSPWGQGADTQYF. In nucleotides, the CDR3 is TGTGCCAGCAGCCCATGGGGACAGGGGGCAGATACGCAGTATTTT. J is TRBJ2-3 and V is TRBV7-9, with 11 nucleotides matching TRBD1. This CDR3 contains 15 residues. The germline CDR1 and CDR2 sequences are SEHNR and FQNEAQ (reference sequence). The trim removed 5 bases at V and 4 bases at J, leaving 5 bases unmatched.

The V and J genes are TRBV5-4 and TRBJ2-3; D could derive from TRBD1 or TRBD2 (5 bases each). The CDR3 runs to 17 residues. The V gene's germline CDR1 is SGHNT and CDR2 YYREEE (reference sequence). CDR3 protein: CPCSLPPGASSTDTQYF. Written as DNA, the CDR3 is TGTCCCTGCAGCTTGCCCCCTGGGGCTAGCAGCACAGATACGCAGTATTTT. The variable domain in full, completed from reference TRBV5-4 and TRBJ2-3, reads ETGVTQSPTHLIKTRGQQVTLRCSSQSGHNTVSWYQQALGQGPQFIFQYYREEENGRGNFPPRFSGLQFPNYSSELNVNALELDDSALYLCPCSLPPGASSTDTQYFGPGTRLTVL.

This clonotype was counted only a few times. This sequence joins TRBV20-1 and TRBJ1-2; 7 positions agree with TRBD1. This CDR3 has 14 residues. V was pared by 3 bases and J by 1 base, with 5 bases of the junction left unmatched. Germline V gene data show CDR1 as DFQATT and CDR2 as SNEGSKA (reference sequence). The CDR3 bases are TGCAGTGCTAGCGTACGACAGGGTAACTATGGCTACACCTTC. Protein: CSASVRQGNYGYTF.

In its sample, this clonotype was seen a few times. The genes are TRBV7-2 and TRBJ2-2, with D unclear. V was pared by 6 bases and J by 9 bases, with 14 bases between. CDR1 SGHTA and CDR2 FQGNSA come from the germline V gene. The CDR3 covers 13 residues. The CDR3 region has the DNA TGTGCCAGCAGGGACCCCGGGTTTCGGGAGCTGTTTTTT. Its protein product is CASRDPGFRELFF.

This clonotype has more than one count but fewer than ten. The chain is built from TRBV7-2 and TRBJ1-6, with TRBD1 matching 10 bases. This CDR3 is built from 17 residues. From germline, CDR1 is SGHTA and CDR2 FQGNSA. V lost 2 bases and J lost 10; bases outside the gene matches: 11. Here the CDR3 reads CASSLLRGTGEGSPLHF. The CDR3 DNA is TGTGCCAGCAGCTTATTAAGGGGGACAGGGGAGGGGTCACCCCTCCACTTT.

This clonotype has only a few counts. The gene calls are TRBV3-1 and TRBJ2-6; 8 nucleotides line up with TRBD2. This CDR3 is 16 amino acids long. Germline CDR1 and CDR2: LGHDT and YNNKEL (reference sequence). The junction had 3 bases not matched to a gene; V was cut back by 5 bases and J by 0 bases. The CDR3 spells CASSSLADSGANVLTF. Written as DNA, the CDR3 is TGTGCCAGCAGCTCACTAGCGGACTCTGGGGCCAACGTCCTGACTTTC.

This clonotype was detected only a few times. The V call is TRBV5-1, the J call TRBJ1-2; D call uncertain. V lost 0 bases, J lost 5 bases, and 8 bases lay in between. CDR3 length equals 13 residues. CDR1 is SGHRS, CDR2 YFSETQ, per germline. CDR3 DNA: TGCGCCAGCAGCTTGGAGGCAGGTTATGGCTACACCTTC. Translated, it gives CASSLEAGYGYTF.

The gene calls are TRBV7-2 and TRBJ2-5; 8 bases line up with TRBD2. Germline V lookup: CDR1 SGHTA, CDR2 FQGNSA. The CDR3 totals 15 residues. The V gene end was trimmed by 5 bases and the J gene end by 5 bases; junction bases not matched to a gene: 10. The CDR3: CASSPLAGKRETQYF. The DNA for the CDR3 is TGTGCCAGCAGCCCTTTAGCGGGGAAAAGGGAGACCCAGTACTTC. The variable domain in full, with the rest retrieved from reference TRBV7-2 and TRBJ2-5, is GAGVSQSPSNKVTEKGKDVELRCDPISGHTALYWYRQSLGQGLEFLIYFQGNSAPDKSGLPSDRFSAERTGGSVSTLTIQRTQQEDSAVYLCASSPLAGKRETQYFGPGTRLLVL.

This chain joins TRBV18 and TRBJ1-2; maybe TRBD1 (5 bases). Germline CDR1 reads KGHSH; CDR2 reads LQKENI. V was pared by 2 bases and J by 5 bases, with 9 bases between. This CDR3 has 13 residues. CDR3 region: CASSPGDLYGYTF. The CDR3 DNA follows: TGTGCCAGCTCACCAGGGGACTTATATGGCTACACCTTC.

The chain employs TRBV18 and TRBJ2-7; TRBD1 agrees at 9 bases. The germline V gene encodes CDR1 KGHSH and CDR2 LQKENI. CDR3 length: 13 residues. Germline trimming cut 3 bases from V and 6 bases from J; bases unmatched to any gene: 3. CDR3 bases: TGTGCCAGCTCACCGGGACAGGGCTTCGAGCAGTACTTC. Translation gives CASSPGQGFEQYF.

The chain carries TRBV20-1 and TRBJ1-5; D may be TRBD1 (5 bases). Germline V gene lookup returns CDR1 DFQATT and CDR2 SNEGSKA (reference sequence). Deletions cut 8 bases from V and 3 bases from J, with 11 bases between. The CDR3 consists of 12 residues. Written as DNA, the CDR3 is TGCAGTACCTCCGGGACCAATCAGCCCCAGCATTTT. Translating gives CSTSGTNQPQHF.

This clonotype was detected many times. The V call is TRBV12-3 or TRBV12-4, the J call TRBJ2-7; D may correspond to TRBD1 or TRBD2 (5 bases each). Trimming took 6 bases from V and 3 from J, leaving 12 bases between them. This CDR3 region has 13 residues. The CDR3 region has the DNA TGTGCCAGCAGCCGGGGACGGGACTACGAGCAGTACTTC. Translating it yields CASSRGRDYEQYF.

This sequence joins TRBV9 and TRBJ2-2; tentative D call: TRBD1 (6 bases). The V and J ends lost 0 bases and 4 bases respectively, with 10 bases between them. Germline V lookup: CDR1 SGDLS, CDR2 YYNGEE. The CDR3 covers 15 residues. In nucleotides, the CDR3 is TGTGCCAGCAGCGTAGTAGGGGGTAGCACCGGGGAGCTGTTTTTT. The encoded protein is CASSVVGGSTGELFF.

There are many counts of this clonotype. V is TRBV12-3 or TRBV12-4 and J is TRBJ1-1; 8 positions match TRBD1. CDR3 length equals 16 residues. With V trimmed by 4 bases and J by 0 bases, 7 bases remained unmatched. CDR3 region: CASSSPRTGLNTEAFF. CDR3 DNA sequence: TGTGCCAGCAGTTCACCGAGGACAGGGTTGAACACTGAAGCTTTCTTT.

This clonotype was found a few times. The CDR3 DNA follows: TGTGCCAGCAGCCAAGATCCCTGGTTAGCGGGAGGAGGCACCGGGGAGCTGTTTTTT. This codes for CASSQDPWLAGGGTGELFF. V gene TRBV3-1 combines with J gene TRBJ2-2, with 10 bases matching TRBD2. V shed 0 bases and J 4 bases; nucleotides not matched to a gene: 11. The CDR3 runs to 19 residues. Germline V lookup: CDR1 LGHDT, CDR2 YNNKEL (reference sequence).

The rearrangement links TRBV29-1 to TRBJ2-5; 11 nucleotides line up with TRBD2. The CDR3 spans 14 residues. The junction had 8 bases not matched to a gene; V was cut back by 6 bases and J by 5 bases. Germline assignment: CDR1 SQVTM and CDR2 ANQGSEA. The DNA of the CDR3 is TGCAGCGTACTCGGGACTAGCGGTGTGGAGACCCAGTACTTC. Translating it yields CSVLGTSGVETQYF.

The chain carries TRBV6-6 and TRBJ1-1; tentatively, D is TRBD1 (6 bases). This CDR3 has 13 residues. Trimming left V 7 bases short and J 2 bases short, with 11 bases between. Per germline, CDR1 MNHNY and CDR2 SVGAGI (reference sequence). In nucleotides, the CDR3 is TGTGCCAGCACCCAACAGGGAAACACTGAAGCTTTCTTT. Protein sequence: CASTQQGNTEAFF.

A few counts support this clonotype. The chain combines TRBV6-5 with TRBJ1-1, with 7 positions matching TRBD1. Germline CDR1 is MNHEY and CDR2 is SVGAGI. The length of the CDR3 is 14 residues. The J segment lost 5 bases and the V segment lost 4 bases, leaving 7 bases of the junction unmatched. In nucleotides, the CDR3 is TGTGCCAGCAGTTCGAACAGGGGTGAGACTGAAGCTTTCTTT. This translates into CASSSNRGETEAFF.